The sequence of this TCR beta chain was determined in a study of T cell responses to AZD1222 COVID-19 vaccine. Study-wide results and limits: Clonal diversity was possibly underestimated, and the donors were mostly white British, with more females.

This CDR3 is 13 amino acids long. The V gene's germline CDR1 is SEHNR and CDR2 FQNEAQ (reference sequence). V was clipped by 6 bases and J by 7 bases, with 13 bases between them. Clones were sequenced by immunoSEQ multiplex PCR, and TCRdb holds only the in-frame ones, with some missing. The sample lists around 220,000 clones, around 94% occurring once. A word on this clone: Antigen: not known.

V is TRBV7-9 and J is TRBJ2-1; D unclear. Here the sequenced sample was peripheral blood, taken 28 days after the second dose of the MenACWY control vaccine. The clonotype originates from an adult who received the MenACWY meningococcal vaccine as a control. Here the CDR3 DNA reads TGTGCCAGCAGAAGGGTAACACAAAATGAGCAGTTCTTC. Protein: CASRRVTQNEQFF.